The clone carrying this T cell receptor (beta chain) appeared a few times. The antigen is undetermined. Germline-derived CDR1 and CDR2 are MNHNY and SVGAGI (reference sequence). With 2 bases removed from V and 5 bases from J, the gap between germline ends came to 4 bases. The CDR3 is made up of 11 amino acids. The data originate from a study of T cell repertoires in cytomegalovirus infection. Study-level background: CMV infection and matching HLA type were both indicated by public TCR beta signatures. General study points: CMV-specific TCR beta clonotypes restricted by HLA-C dominated the ex vivo response.

One entry per CDR3 protein results from TCRdb running MiXCR on the reads. The sample records approximately 260,000 distinct CDR3 sequences, about a sixth being singletons. This chain links TRBV6-6 with TRBJ2-7; no definite D call. This sequence originates from a human donor in good health (CMV status not recorded). Some clones in this sample may be carry-over from other donors' samples. Specimen: CD8+ T cells from PBMCs. The DNA of the CDR3 is TGTGCCAGCAGTTACCGGGACGAGCAGTACTTC. This translates into CASSYRDEQYF.